What follows are 26 T cell receptor beta chains derived from one specimen sequenced in a study of T cells after yellow fever vaccination. TCRdb redid the calling of the 5' RACE reads with MiXCR, one entry per CDR3 protein. The data hold some 160,000 distinct CDR3 sequences, with 6% to 7.5% observed a single time. The input for sequencing was CD4+ T cells sorted from PBMCs, taken around 5 days after the first yellow fever vaccination. The receptors stem from a man aged 18 to 29 who received the YFV17D yellow fever vaccine.

In this sample, this clonotype turned up a few times. The chain is built from TRBV15 and TRBJ2-1; TRBD2 aligns across 10 bases. V lost 5 bases to trimming and J lost 6 bases; unmatched junction nucleotides: 19. The germline V gene encodes CDR1 LNHNV and CDR2 YYDKDF (reference sequence). This CDR3 comprises 19 residues. The CDR3 protein is CATSPWTGAPGLASNEQFF. The CDR3 nucleotides read TGTGCCACCAGCCCCTGGACAGGAGCGCCGGGACTAGCGAGCAATGAGCAGTTCTTC.

This clonotype was detected a few times. The V gene is TRBV5-5, the J gene TRBJ1-5, with 10 bases lining up with TRBD1. Germline lookup yields CDR1 SGHKS and CDR2 YYEKEE (reference sequence). The CDR3 runs 18 residues. V shed 3 bases and J 1 base; nucleotides not matched to a gene: 10. The CDR3: CASSWQPGQGMSNQPQHF. The CDR3 bases are TGTGCCAGCAGCTGGCAACCGGGACAGGGGATGAGCAATCAGCCCCAGCATTTT.

The chain links TRBV11-2 to TRBJ1-1; 11 nucleotides agree with TRBD1. The V and J ends lost 4 bases and 5 bases, in that order; junction bases with no gene match: 21. This CDR3 is 20 amino acids long. Germline values: CDR1 SGHAT, CDR2 FQNNGV. CDR3 residues: CASSSKFQPGQGAGWTEAFF. As DNA, the CDR3 is TGTGCCAGCAGCTCAAAGTTTCAACCTGGACAGGGGGCGGGATGGACTGAAGCTTTCTTT.

This clonotype was counted ten times or more. The rearrangement links TRBV7-2 to TRBJ2-7; possible D gene TRBD2, 6 bases. The CDR3 sequence is 13 residues long. Between the trimmed V and J ends, which lost 5 bases and 6 bases, there was a span of 14 bases. CDR1 and CDR2 (germline): SGHTA, FQGNSA. This chain's CDR3 is CASSTQVEGEQYV. As DNA, the CDR3 is TGTGCCAGCAGCACCCAGGTGGAGGGCGAGCAGTACGTC.

This clonotype was recorded many times. The chain has TRBV25-1 and TRBJ1-1; maybe TRBD1 (5 bases). The V gene lost 6 bases and the J gene lost 3 bases, with 38 bases spanning the gap. This CDR3 contains 22 residues. Looked up from germline, CDR1 is MGHDK and CDR2 is SYGVNS. In DNA form, the CDR3 reads TGTGCCAGCAGGCAGTTTACTGTTTCAGGGAGGAACAGCCCCCGGTCGGACACTGAAGCTTTCTTT. Its protein product is CASRQFTVSGRNSPRSDTEAFF.

The CDR3 sequence is CASSHRDSIYF. The CDR3 nucleotides are TGCGCCAGCAGCCACCGGGACAGCATATATTTT. J is TRBJ1-3 and V is TRBV4-1; 7 bases match TRBD1. The CDR3 contains 11 residues. Germline V gene lookup returns CDR1 MGHRA and CDR2 YSYEKL. The V segment lost 3 bases and the J segment 12 bases; nucleotides outside the gene matches: 2.

This clonotype was seen ten or more times. The chain couples TRBV6-2 or TRBV6-3 to TRBJ1-5, with a possible D match to TRBD1 (5 bases). From germline, CDR1 is MNHEY and CDR2 SVGEGT. The V and J ends lost 4 bases and 1 base respectively, with 23 bases between them. The CDR3 is made up of 19 amino acids. DNA of the CDR3: TGTGCCAGCAGTTTCAGTAAGGGCGGCAGGGCGAGAAGCAATCAGCCCCAGCATTTT. It yields the protein CASSFSKGGRARSNQPQHF.

CDR3 nucleotide sequence: TGCAGCGTTGGCGGCCCGGCCGAAAACACCATATATTTT. Amino acids: CSVGGPAENTIYF. The gene calls are TRBV29-1 and TRBJ1-3; no clear D gene. V gave up 4 bases and J gave up 6 bases, with 13 bases separating them. Germline CDR1 and CDR2: SQVTM and ANQGSEA. This CDR3 has 13 amino acids.

Ten or more counts support this clonotype. J is TRBJ1-6 and V is TRBV14; D gene unclear. V shed 1 base and J shed 8 bases, with 12 bases lying between them. The germline CDR1 and CDR2 sequences are SGHDN and FVKESK. This CDR3 spans 15 amino acids. CDR3 amino acids: CASSQVGKGDSPLHF. The CDR3 coding sequence is TGTGCCAGCAGCCAAGTCGGGAAGGGCGATTCACCCCTCCACTTT.

This clonotype was counted at least ten times. This chain joins TRBV7-6 and TRBJ1-6, with TRBD1 identical over 7 bases. The germline gives CDR1 SGHVS, CDR2 FNYEAQ. J lost 8 bases, V lost 1 base, and 8 bases had no gene match. CDR3 size: 16 residues. The chain's CDR3 is CASSLGQGWADSPLHF. The CDR3 nucleotides read TGTGCCAGCAGCTTAGGACAGGGATGGGCGGATTCACCCCTCCACTTT.

As regards this clonotype: A read error may explain this, as a much larger clone is one base away. The J gene is TRBJ1-4, the V gene TRBV10-3; TRBD1 matches at 9 bases. Unmatched junction bases numbered 9, after V lost 10 bases and J lost 9 bases. Germline assignment: CDR1 ENHRY and CDR2 SYGVKD. This CDR3 spans 13 amino acids. The CDR3 region has the DNA TGTGCCACTCGGGACAGGGCTGACAAAAAACTGTTTTTT. Translating it yields CATRDRADKKLFF.

V usage is TRBV6-2 or TRBV6-3 and J usage is TRBJ2-3, with 7 bases identical to TRBD2. V lost 2 bases to trimming and J lost 4 bases; unmatched junction nucleotides: 12. This CDR3 is built from 17 residues. The germline CDR1 and CDR2 sequences are MNHEY and SVGEGT. CDR3 amino acids: CASSYVSGREEPDTQYF. CDR3 bases: TGTGCCAGCAGTTACGTTTCGGGCCGGGAGGAGCCAGATACGCAGTATTTT.

This clonotype was detected many times. The V and J genes are TRBV20-1 and TRBJ2-1; 10 bases line up with TRBD2. V dropped 6 bases and J dropped 9; count of bases not matched to a gene: 5. The V gene's germline CDR1 is DFQATT and CDR2 SNEGSKA (reference sequence). The CDR3 sequence is 12 residues long. The CDR3 DNA is TGCAGTGCACAGCGGGGGGGCAGTGAGCAGTTCTTC. Amino acids: CSAQRGGSEQFF.

This clonotype was counted a few times. The chain combines TRBV2 with TRBJ1-3; perhaps TRBD1 as D (5 bases). The CDR3 loop spans 14 amino acids. V was shortened by 3 bases and J by 4 bases, with 10 bases between the two germline ends. Germline V gene data show CDR1 as SNHLY and CDR2 as FYNNEI. This chain's CDR3 is CASSDRAGGNTIYF. DNA of the CDR3: TGTGCCAGCAGTGACAGGGCAGGGGGAAACACCATATATTTT.

This clonotype came up a few times. V usage is TRBV4-2 and J usage is TRBJ1-6; D unclear. The ends were cut back, 5 bases at V and 3 bases at J, with 23 bases in the middle. This CDR3 has 19 residues. Germline V gene lookup returns CDR1 LGHNA and CDR2 YNFKEQ. Written as DNA, the CDR3 is TGTGCCAGCAGCGGGAGGACGCCCCGTCAGGAAAACTATAATTCACCCCTCCACTTT. Translated, it gives CASSGRTPRQENYNSPLHF.

The V gene is TRBV27, the J gene TRBJ2-7, with 8 bases that match TRBD2. The CDR3 contains 16 residues. Germline CDR1 is MNHEY and CDR2 is SMNVEV (reference sequence). Trimming took 4 bases from V and 2 from J; bases not matched to a gene: 10. In DNA form, the CDR3 reads TGTGCCAGCAGTTACTCCAGCGGGGGACCTCCCTACGAGCAGTACTTC. Translating it yields CASSYSSGGPPYEQYF.

This clonotype was seen ten or more times. The genes are TRBV5-1 and TRBJ2-7, with D unresolved. Trimming pared 4 bases from V and 4 bases from J, leaving 12 bases between. The CDR3 loop spans 13 amino acids. Looked up from germline, CDR1 is SGHRS and CDR2 is YFSETQ. The CDR3 reads CASSPPNAYEQYF. CDR3 nucleotide sequence: TGCGCCAGCAGCCCCCCAAACGCGTACGAGCAGTACTTC. The whole variable domain, filled in from reference TRBV5-1 and TRBJ2-7, reads KAGVTQTPRYLIKTRGQQVTLSCSPISGHRSVSWYQQTPGQGLQFLFEYFSETQRNKGNFPGRFSGRQFSNSRSEMNVSTLELGDSALYLCASSPPNAYEQYFGPGTRLTVT.

The chain carries TRBV7-3 and TRBJ1-6; 12 positions agree with TRBD1. The CDR3 consists of 20 residues. V lost 1 base, J lost 4 bases, and 11 bases stayed unmatched. Looked up from germline, CDR1 is SGHTA and CDR2 is FQGTGA. The CDR3 DNA reads as TGTGCCAGCAGCTTAAAGGGCCCGGGACAGGGGGCCCGGTATAATTCACCCCTCCACTTT. Residues: CASSLKGPGQGARYNSPLHF.

The chain uses TRBV20-1 and TRBJ1-6, with D tentatively TRBD1 (5 bases). Germline CDR1 reads DFQATT; CDR2 reads SNEGSKA (reference sequence). This CDR3 contains 14 residues. With 5 bases removed from V and 11 bases from J, the gap between germline ends came to 19 bases. The CDR3 sequence is CSAPVGGEGPPLHF. CDR3 DNA sequence: TGCAGTGCTCCTGTCGGGGGGGAAGGGCCACCCCTCCACTTT.

This clonotype was seen repeatedly, ten times or more. The chain links TRBV7-9 to TRBJ2-1; D perhaps matches TRBD2 (5 bases). CDR3 size: 16 residues. V lost 5 bases and J lost 6, with 20 bases in between. Germline V CDR1 and CDR2: SEHNR, FQNEAQ (reference sequence). The CDR3 loop is CASSPIGVLRPNEQFF. For the CDR3, the DNA is TGTGCCAGCAGCCCCATCGGGGTCCTCCGGCCCAATGAGCAGTTCTTC. The variable domain in full, completed from reference TRBV7-9 and TRBJ2-1, reads DTGVSQNPRHKITKRGQNVTFRCDPISEHNRLYWYRQTLGQGPEFLTYFQNEAQLEKSRLLSDRFSAERPKGSFSTLEIQRTEQGDSAMYLCASSPIGVLRPNEQFFGPGTRLTVL.

About this clonotype itself: A read error may produce the germline difference seen at one junction end. The chain couples TRBV5-1 to TRBJ1-1; 8 bases are a match to TRBD1. The germline CDR1 and CDR2 sequences are SGHRS and YFSETQ. CDR3 length: 15 amino acids. The CDR3 sequence is CTSSLAGGEDTEAFF. The CDR3 coding sequence is TGCACCAGCAGCTTGGCAGGGGGCGAGGACACTGAAGCTTTCTTT.

This clonotype was found many times. The chain recombines TRBV7-6 with TRBJ2-7; D is ambiguous. Germline loops: CDR1 SGHVS, CDR2 FNYEAQ. This CDR3 comprises 16 residues. V was clipped by 2 bases and J by 2 bases, with 16 bases between them. The CDR3 here is CASSLRGFYITYEQYF. DNA for the CDR3: TGTGCCAGCAGCTTACGAGGCTTCTACATAACCTACGAGCAGTACTTC.

This clonotype was observed at least ten times. The chain carries TRBV5-1 and TRBJ2-5; no reliable D call. The CDR3 sequence is 14 residues long. The germline V and J ends were trimmed by 0 bases and 0 bases, with 6 bases remaining between them. Germline CDR1 reads SGHRS; CDR2 reads YFSETQ. DNA of the CDR3: TGCGCCAGCAGCTTGGGACCCAACCAAGAGACCCAGTACTTC. Translated: CASSLGPNQETQYF.

This clonotype was seen more than once but under ten times. The V call is TRBV7-9, the J call TRBJ1-4, with 8 bases aligning to TRBD1. V shed 5 bases and J 8 bases; nucleotides not matched to a gene: 13. The germline CDR1 and CDR2 sequences are SEHNR and FQNEAQ (reference sequence). The CDR3 extends over 16 amino acids. In DNA form, the CDR3 reads TGTGCCAGCAGCACCGCCGGACAGGGCAGTGAAGAAAAACTGTTTTTT. Translating gives CASSTAGQGSEEKLFF.

This clonotype was recorded many times. The J gene is TRBJ2-3, the V gene TRBV9; 10 nucleotides align to TRBD2. V shed 2 bases and J 14 bases; nucleotides not matched to a gene: 11. The CDR3 loop spans 14 amino acids. Germline V gene data show CDR1 as SGDLS and CDR2 as YYNGEE. The CDR3 bases are TGTGCCAGCAGCGTCCTAGATAGCGGGGGGCGCCCGTATTTT. This translates into CASSVLDSGGRPYF.

This clonotype has a handful of counts. This rearrangement joins TRBV2 to TRBJ2-7; D perhaps matches TRBD2 (5 bases). The CDR3 has 14 residues. The germline CDR1 and CDR2 sequences are SNHLY and FYNNEI. Trimming left V 7 bases short and J 3 bases short, with 16 bases between. CDR3 amino acids: CASKKSERHYEQYF. The CDR3, as DNA: TGTGCCAGCAAAAAATCCGAGCGGCACTACGAGCAGTACTTC. The complete variable domain, with remaining parts taken from reference TRBV2 and TRBJ2-7, reads EPEVTQTPSHQVTQMGQEVILRCVPISNHLYFYWYRQILGQKVEFLVSFYNNEISEKSEIFDDQFSVERPDGSNFTLKIRSTKLEDSAMYFCASKKSERHYEQYFGPGTRLTVT.